This passage covers 19 T cell receptor beta chains from one sample sequenced in a study of cytomegalovirus exposure and HLA in healthy donors. PCR amplification relied on 60 Vbeta primers (plus 13 Jbeta primers). Clones were sequenced by immunoSEQ multiplex PCR, and TCRdb holds only the in-frame ones, with some missing. With around 200,000 clones in the sample, the ten largest clones hold 0.75% to 0.85%. Source material: PBMCs. These TCRs come from a woman aged 18-29 years in good health and CMV-seropositive.

With regard to this clone: Other DNA sequences from this sample encode an identical CDR3 as well. The rearrangement uses TRBV5-1 and TRBJ2-7, with D perhaps TRBD2 (6 bases). Trimming left V 4 bases short and J 4 bases short, with 12 bases between. The CDR3 is 13 amino acids. Germline V gene data show CDR1 as SGHRS and CDR2 as YFSETQ. CDR3 DNA: TGCGCCAGCAGCCCGGGGACTGTGTACGAGCAGTACTTC. Translating it yields CASSPGTVYEQYF.

The chain carries TRBV5-5 and TRBJ2-3, with a weak D call TRBD2 (5 bases). V lost 4 bases, J lost 6 bases, and 12 bases lay in between. Germline CDR1 and CDR2: SGHKS and YYEKEE (reference sequence). The CDR3 has 13 amino acids. Here the CDR3 reads CASSIGTGDTQYF. The DNA for the CDR3 is TGTGCCAGCAGCATCGGAACGGGGGATACGCAGTATTTT.

The chain uses TRBV29-1 and TRBJ2-7; 11 positions agree with TRBD2. Germline V CDR1 and CDR2: SQVTM, ANQGSEA. V lost 4 bases to trimming and J lost 3 bases; unmatched junction nucleotides: 5. The CDR3 covers 14 residues. CDR3 protein: CSVVFGTSGYEQYF. The CDR3 DNA is TGCAGCGTTGTATTCGGGACTAGCGGCTACGAGCAGTACTTC.

The chain uses TRBV2 and TRBJ2-3; 11 bases match TRBD2. After removal of 6 bases from V and 8 bases from J, the junction contained 13 bases not matched to a gene. The CDR3 sequence is 16 residues long. CDR1 is SNHLY and CDR2 is FYNNEI in the germline V gene. The CDR3 coding sequence is TGTGCCAGCAGCCTACTTACAGGGACTAGCGGAGGTACGCAGTATTTT. Translated, it gives CASSLLTGTSGGTQYF.

The chain employs TRBV19 and TRBJ2-1, with 8 nucleotides matching TRBD2. Germline CDR1 reads LNHDA; CDR2 reads SQIVND (reference sequence). With 10 bases clipped from V and 7 bases from J, the junction kept 6 bases outside the gene matches. The CDR3 contains 12 residues. CDR3 in amino acids: CATSGSQNEQFF. The CDR3 DNA sequence: TGTGCCACCAGCGGGAGTCAGAATGAGCAGTTCTTC.

The chain recombines TRBV30 with TRBJ2-2; perhaps TRBD1 as D (5 bases). Trimming removed 3 bases at V and 7 bases at J, with 9 bases between. The CDR3 has 12 amino acids. Germline CDR1 is GTSNPN and CDR2 is SVGIG (reference sequence). The CDR3 DNA reads as TGTGCCTGGAGCAGGGTTCACGGGGAGCTGTTTTTT. This gives the protein CAWSRVHGELFF.

The V and J genes are TRBV18 and TRBJ2-7; 9 nucleotides match TRBD2. Trimming took 2 bases from V and 2 from J; bases not matched to a gene: 13. The CDR3 covers 18 residues. Germline V gene sequence: CDR1 KGHSH, CDR2 LQKENI. The CDR3 DNA sequence: TGTGCCAGCTCACCAGGGGATCTGGGAAGCGGGAGGACCTACGAGCAGTACTTC. Its translation: CASSPGDLGSGRTYEQYF.

As to this clone: The same CDR3 can be traced to other DNA sequences in this sample. The J gene is TRBJ2-5, the V gene TRBV7-8; a possible D gene is TRBD2 (5 bases). The CDR3 is 11 amino acids. Trimming cost V 5 bases and J 5 bases, with 6 bases left between them. Germline CDR1 reads SGHVS; CDR2 reads FQNEAQ. For the CDR3, the DNA is TGTGCCAGCAGCCCGGGGGAGACCCAGTACTTC. This gives the protein CASSPGETQYF.

The chain uses TRBV13 and TRBJ2-3, with 8 bases that match TRBD2. The CDR3 length is 17 residues. Germline V gene data show CDR1 as PRHDT and CDR2 as FYEKMQ (reference sequence). The J segment lost 4 bases and the V segment lost 0 bases, leaving 9 bases of the junction unmatched. As DNA, the CDR3 is TGTGCCAGCAGCTTAGGCCTATTAGCGGGAATAGCAGATACGCAGTATTTT. This encodes CASSLGLLAGIADTQYF. Full variable domain (missing parts from reference TRBV13 and TRBJ2-3): AAGVIQSPRHLIKEKRETATLKCYPIPRHDTVYWYQQGPGQDPQFLISFYEKMQSDKGSIPDRFSAQQFSDYHSELNMSSLELGDSALYFCASSLGLLAGIADTQYFGPGTRLTVL.

The chain links TRBV10-3 to TRBJ2-3; D not certain. This CDR3 contains 14 residues. The V and J ends lost 4 bases and 2 bases respectively, with 10 bases between them. Germline lookup yields CDR1 ENHRY and CDR2 SYGVKD. The chain's CDR3 is CAISGGPLTDTQYF. The CDR3 bases are TGTGCCATCAGTGGCGGCCCACTCACAGATACGCAGTATTTT.

This chain links TRBV5-1 with TRBJ1-4, with D tentatively TRBD1 (5 bases). CDR1 and CDR2 from the germline V gene are SGHRS and YFSETQ. Trimming left V 1 base short and J 4 bases short, with 8 bases between. This CDR3 contains 14 residues. This CDR3 reads CASSLQGINEKLFF. CDR3 nucleotides: TGCGCCAGCAGCTTGCAGGGTATTAATGAAAAACTGTTTTTT.

Points on this clone: One end of the junction does not line up with germline, which may come from a read error. The chain carries TRBV27 and TRBJ2-7; 11 bases align to TRBD2. This CDR3 contains 14 residues. Germline CDR1 reads MNHEY; CDR2 reads SMNVEV (reference sequence). In DNA, the CDR3 is TGTGCCAGCAGCCGACTAGCGGGATCCTACGGGCAGTACTTC. The encoded protein is CASSRLAGSYGQYF.

V and J are TRBV7-8 and TRBJ1-5, with D possibly matching TRBD1 (5 bases). The CDR3 length is 13 residues. Germline loops: CDR1 SGHVS, CDR2 FQNEAQ. V was clipped by 0 bases and J by 7 bases, with 7 bases between them. The CDR3: CASSLAGEQPQHF. CDR3 DNA sequence: TGTGCCAGCAGCTTAGCAGGGGAACAGCCCCAGCATTTT.

The chain employs TRBV13 and TRBJ1-6, with D maybe TRBD1 (6 bases). The CDR3 runs 16 residues. Germline V lookup: CDR1 PRHDT, CDR2 FYEKMQ (reference sequence). V was pared by 3 bases and J by 3 bases, with 12 bases between. The CDR3 protein is CASSLRQGIYNSPLHF. In DNA, the CDR3 is TGTGCCAGCAGCTTGAGGCAGGGGATCTATAATTCACCCCTCCACTTT.

The chain carries TRBV29-1 and TRBJ2-7; D perhaps matches TRBD1 (6 bases). This CDR3 contains 13 residues. Germline V gene sequence: CDR1 SQVTM, CDR2 ANQGSEA. Trimming shortened V by 4 bases and J by 2 bases, and 12 bases separated the two germline ends. CDR3 DNA: TGCAGCGTTGGGCAGGCAGGGGCCTACGAGCAGTACTTC. It codes for CSVGQAGAYEQYF.

The chain carries TRBV30 and TRBJ2-1; D might be TRBD2 (5 bases). Trimming left V 1 base short and J 12 bases short, with 10 bases between. In germline, CDR1 is GTSNPN, CDR2 SVGIG (reference sequence). The CDR3 contains 11 residues. The CDR3 spells CAWSGDYRQFF. CDR3 nucleotide sequence: TGTGCCTGGAGTGGTGACTACCGGCAGTTCTTC.

The rearrangement uses TRBV6-5 and TRBJ2-1; D gene ambiguous. The CDR3 length is 14 residues. Germline assignment: CDR1 MNHEY and CDR2 SVGAGI. Trimming pared 2 bases from V and 0 bases from J, leaving 5 bases between. The CDR3: CASSYASSYNEQFF. In DNA, the CDR3 is TGTGCCAGCAGTTACGCGAGCTCCTACAATGAGCAGTTCTTC.

The chain joins TRBV6-1 to TRBJ1-1; D unclear. Per germline, CDR1 MNHNS and CDR2 SASEGT. The CDR3 covers 11 residues. V was clipped by 6 bases and J by 2 bases, with 4 bases between them. DNA of the CDR3: TGTGCCAGCAGATATAACACTGAAGCTTTCTTT. This encodes CASRYNTEAFF.

The CDR3 sequence: CASSQSQGDQPQHF. CDR3 nucleotide sequence: TGCGCCAGCAGCCAATCACAGGGGGATCAGCCCCAGCATTTT. V and J are TRBV4-1 and TRBJ1-5; 8 positions agree with TRBD1. The CDR3 consists of 14 residues. J was trimmed by 5 bases and V by 2 bases; bases with no gene match: 2. In germline, CDR1 is MGHRA, CDR2 YSYEKL.